The 3 T cell receptor beta chains below come from one sample, sequenced in a study of shared clonotypes between healthy human individuals. Here immunoSEQ multiplex PCR was the method, and the copy in TCRdb shows in-frame clones only, minus some. Of 2 million to 2.5 million clones listed, just under 95% are singletons. The specimen was naive CD4+ T cells from PBMCs. Subset in this sample: CD45RA+ positively selected. All receptors derive from a man aged 18 to 29 in good health. Some clones in this sample may be carry-over from other donors' samples.

This chain joins TRBV7-2 and TRBJ1-5; 10 bases map to TRBD1. Germline assignment: CDR1 SGHTA and CDR2 FQGNSA. This CDR3 spans 14 amino acids. The ends lost 5 bases at V and 4 bases at J; junction bases unmatched: 2. The CDR3 coding sequence is TGTGCCAGCAGCGAGGACAGGGGGAATCAGCCCCAGCATTTT. Amino acid sequence: CASSEDRGNQPQHF.

The V and J genes are TRBV19 and TRBJ2-3; TRBD2 agrees at 7 bases. The CDR3 runs to 16 residues. V was clipped by 6 bases and J by 0 bases; unmatched bases: 9. CDR1 is LNHDA, CDR2 SQIVND, per germline (reference sequence). CDR3 loop: CASRQAGASSTDTQYF. In DNA form, the CDR3 reads TGTGCCAGTAGACAGGCGGGAGCCTCTAGCACAGATACGCAGTATTTT.

This chain joins TRBV5-4 and TRBJ2-3; weak D call: TRBD2 (6 bases). This CDR3 region has 14 residues. The germline V and J ends were trimmed by 5 bases and 0 bases, with 10 bases remaining between them. Germline V lookup: CDR1 SGHNT, CDR2 YYREEE (reference sequence). The CDR3 sequence: CASRAGRSTDTQYF. As DNA, the CDR3 is TGTGCCAGCAGGGCGGGAAGGAGCACAGATACGCAGTATTTT.